The 21 T cell receptor beta chains given below trace back to one sample, sequenced in a study of blood T cell repertoires in COVID-19. Assay used: immunoSEQ multiplex PCR; TCRdb lists only in-frame clones, some missing. This table holds about 140,000 clones, around 80% found once. The sequenced sample consisted of PBMCs or T cells enriched from blood (not recorded which). Receptors were obtained from a woman aged 45 to 65 who had recovered from COVID-19.

The CDR3 protein is CASSLWTGGGNEQFF. CDR3 bases: TGTGCCAGCAGTTTGTGGACAGGGGGCGGAAATGAGCAGTTCTTC. This chain uses TRBV28 with TRBJ2-1, with 11 bases that match TRBD1. Trimming at V came to 3 bases and at J to 7 bases, leaving 5 bases not matched to a gene. Germline assignment: CDR1 MDHEN and CDR2 SYDVKM. This CDR3 spans 15 amino acids.

The chain links TRBV12-3 or TRBV12-4 to TRBJ2-5, with D possibly matching TRBD1 (5 bases). Trimming removed 6 bases from V and 4 bases from J, with 9 bases in between. This CDR3 has 12 amino acids. Written as DNA, the CDR3 is TGTGCCAGCAGAACCGACAGAGAGACCCAGTACTTC. This gives the protein CASRTDRETQYF.

This chain connects TRBV27 to TRBJ2-1; 7 nucleotides line up with TRBD2. The germline CDR1 and CDR2 sequences are MNHEY and SMNVEV (reference sequence). The CDR3 loop spans 15 amino acids. The V and J ends lost 2 bases and 5 bases, in that order; junction bases with no gene match: 6. The DNA for the CDR3 is TGTGCCAGCAGTTTAGGGTCGGGGGGACACAATGAGCAGTTCTTC. Amino acid sequence: CASSLGSGGHNEQFF.

The chain carries TRBV2 and TRBJ1-1; D is possibly TRBD1 (5 bases). The CDR3 consists of 15 residues. Germline V CDR1 and CDR2: SNHLY, FYNNEI. V lost 2 bases and J lost 7, with 17 bases in between. CDR3 in amino acids: CASSETGSQVGEAFF. In DNA, the CDR3 is TGTGCCAGCAGTGAAACAGGTTCTCAGGTTGGTGAAGCTTTCTTT. Complete variable domain (other parts from reference TRBV2 and TRBJ1-1): EPEVTQTPSHQVTQMGQEVILRCVPISNHLYFYWYRQILGQKVEFLVSFYNNEISEKSEIFDDQFSVERPDGSNFTLKIRSTKLEDSAMYFCASSETGSQVGEAFFGQGTRLTVV.

The sample holds a few counts of this clone. The rearrangement joins TRBV12-3 or TRBV12-4 to TRBJ1-1; no firm D call. The CDR3 is 12 residues long. Trimming took 5 bases from V and 10 from J, leaving 14 bases between them. The CDR3: CASSRRALGAFF. The CDR3 region has the DNA TGTGCCAGCAGTCGGCGGGCGCTCGGAGCTTTCTTT.

The rearrangement links TRBV2 to TRBJ1-1; no reliable D call. The CDR3 loop spans 14 amino acids. CDR1 and CDR2 from the germline V gene are SNHLY and FYNNEI. V lost 5 bases and J 1 base, leaving 11 bases between the germline ends. The CDR3 spells CASSSRPSNTEAFF. CDR3 coding DNA: TGTGCCAGCAGTTCGAGGCCTTCGAACACTGAAGCTTTCTTT. The variable domain in full, with the rest retrieved from reference TRBV2 and TRBJ1-1, is EPEVTQTPSHQVTQMGQEVILRCVPISNHLYFYWYRQILGQKVEFLVSFYNNEISEKSEIFDDQFSVERPDGSNFTLKIRSTKLEDSAMYFCASSSRPSNTEAFFGQGTRLTVV.

J is TRBJ1-1 and V is TRBV3-1 (or the pseudogene TRBV3-2); D not certain. The CDR3 contains 17 residues. V lost 4 bases and J 5 bases, leaving 23 bases between the germline ends. CDR1 is LGHDT, CDR2 YNNKEL, per germline (reference sequence). The chain's CDR3 is CASSPTDDLFGGTEAFF. Here the CDR3 DNA reads TGTGCCAGCAGCCCCACAGATGATCTCTTCGGAGGGACTGAAGCTTTCTTT.

This clone was picked up many times. The rearrangement joins TRBV29-1 to TRBJ2-7; 10 nucleotides line up with TRBD1. V lost 7 bases and J lost 0; bases outside the gene matches: 6. The CDR3 consists of 14 residues. Germline CDR1 SQVTM, CDR2 ANQGSEA. The CDR3 loop reads CSGGGQGDSYEQYF. In DNA, the CDR3 is TGCAGCGGGGGAGGACAGGGGGACTCCTACGAGCAGTACTTC.

The chain combines TRBV7-2 with TRBJ1-2, with a weak D call TRBD1 (5 bases). Germline loops: CDR1 SGHTA, CDR2 FQGNSA. With 1 base removed from V and 11 bases from J, the gap between germline ends came to 20 bases. This CDR3 contains 15 residues. CDR3 residues: CASSLDGGQDLRYTF. For the CDR3, the DNA is TGTGCCAGCAGCTTAGATGGCGGACAAGACTTGCGGTACACCTTC.

J is TRBJ1-1 and V is TRBV18; 10 nucleotides line up with TRBD1. This CDR3 has 15 residues. Germline V gene data show CDR1 as KGHSH and CDR2 as LQKENI. J lost 5 bases, V lost 6 bases, and 9 bases had no gene match. The CDR3 loop is CASSLRTGGETEAFF. The DNA of the CDR3 is TGTGCCAGCTCCCTAAGGACAGGGGGGGAAACTGAAGCTTTCTTT.

The gene calls are TRBV3-1 (or the pseudogene TRBV3-2) and TRBJ2-5, with 16 nucleotides matching TRBD2. J gave up 4 bases and V 5 bases, and 10 bases lay outside the gene matches. The CDR3 has 18 residues. Germline CDR1 and CDR2: LGHDT and YNNKEL (reference sequence). Written as DNA, the CDR3 is TGTGCCAGCAGCGATCTAGCTGGGACTAGCGGGGGGGCAGAGACCCAGTACTTC. Its translation: CASSDLAGTSGGAETQYF.

The CDR3 protein is CASSKTGTSGANVLTF. The DNA for the CDR3 is TGTGCCAGCAGCAAAACAGGGACCTCTGGGGCCAACGTCCTGACTTTC. The J gene is TRBJ2-6, the V gene TRBV9, with D tentatively TRBD1 (6 bases). The germline gives CDR1 SGDLS, CDR2 YYNGEE. V was pared by 4 bases and J by 0 bases, with 11 bases between. The CDR3 loop spans 16 amino acids.

This clone was picked up a small number of times. The chain uses TRBV2 and TRBJ1-2; TRBD1 agrees at 8 bases. The germline V gene encodes CDR1 SNHLY and CDR2 FYNNEI. The V segment lost 7 bases and the J segment 4 bases; nucleotides outside the gene matches: 20. The CDR3 is 18 residues long. CDR3: CASTSGSGPGQVGYGYTF. Here the CDR3 DNA reads TGTGCCAGCACTTCCGGGTCTGGCCCGGGACAGGTGGGCTATGGCTACACCTTC.

The chain carries TRBV28 and TRBJ2-3; D is perhaps TRBD1 (5 bases). The CDR3 length is 12 residues. The germline gives CDR1 MDHEN, CDR2 SYDVKM. V lost 8 bases and J lost 4, with 10 bases in between. CDR3 loop: CASGRGADTQYF. DNA for the CDR3: TGTGCCAGCGGTAGGGGCGCAGATACGCAGTATTTT.

This rearrangement joins TRBV25-1 to TRBJ1-1; 10 nucleotides line up with TRBD1. Germline assignment: CDR1 MGHDK and CDR2 SYGVNS. The CDR3 runs 17 residues. With 6 bases clipped from V and 3 bases from J, the junction kept 13 bases outside the gene matches. The CDR3 loop reads CASRPPGQGQLDTEAFF. The CDR3 DNA reads TGTGCCAGCAGGCCACCGGGACAGGGGCAGTTGGACACTGAAGCTTTCTTT.

The V call is TRBV2, the J call TRBJ1-2; D is perhaps TRBD1 (6 bases). CDR3 size: 13 residues. The V end was cut by 3 bases, the J end by 6 bases, with 11 bases between. CDR1 SNHLY and CDR2 FYNNEI come from the germline V gene. CDR3 loop: CASSEAAGDGYTF. As DNA, the CDR3 is TGTGCCAGCAGTGAGGCTGCAGGGGATGGCTACACCTTC.

The CDR3 DNA sequence: TGTGCCAGCAGTTGGGATACAGGGGATTACTACGAGCAGTACTTC. It specifies CASSWDTGDYYEQYF. The chain has TRBV6-5 and TRBJ2-7; 7 positions agree with TRBD1. The CDR3 has 15 residues. The germline gives CDR1 MNHEY, CDR2 SVGAGI. V lost 4 bases and J lost 3; bases outside the gene matches: 9.

The rearrangement joins TRBV18 to TRBJ2-3; 13 bases match TRBD2. Looked up from germline, CDR1 is KGHSH and CDR2 is LQKENI. V was clipped by 6 bases and J by 5 bases; unmatched bases: 5. There are 15 residues in the CDR3. In DNA, the CDR3 is TGTGCCAGCTCTCGAGGGACTAGCGGGGTAGATACGCAGTATTTT. Its translation is CASSRGTSGVDTQYF.

The chain carries TRBV27 and TRBJ1-6; 9 bases align to TRBD1. Germline trimming cut 6 bases from V and 9 bases from J; bases unmatched to any gene: 6. There are 14 residues in the CDR3. Germline V CDR1 and CDR2: MNHEY, SMNVEV (reference sequence). The CDR3 DNA sequence: TGTGCCAGCAGACTACAGGGGGCAACTTCACCCCTCCACTTT. This translates into CASRLQGATSPLHF.

V gene TRBV19 combines with J gene TRBJ2-2; D is unclear. The CDR3 is 14 residues long. Germline-derived CDR1 and CDR2 are LNHDA and SQIVND (reference sequence). V was clipped by 6 bases and J by 5 bases, with 13 bases between them. Here the CDR3 DNA reads TGTGCCAGTAGCCGAGACCCGGAGACCGGGGAGCTGTTTTTT. Translating it yields CASSRDPETGELFF.

This clone was detected only a few times. The chain employs TRBV20-1 and TRBJ2-5; 10 bases agree with TRBD2. The CDR3 spans 15 residues. Germline V gene sequence: CDR1 DFQATT, CDR2 SNEGSKA (reference sequence). V gave up 3 bases and J gave up 5 bases; unmatched junction bases: 9. Here the CDR3 DNA reads TGCAGTGCTAGTCTAGCGGGGGTTTCGGTGGAGACCCAGTACTTC. It encodes CSASLAGVSVETQYF.